This TCR beta chain appears in the sequencing data of a study of shared clonotypes between healthy human individuals. All donors were healthy HIV-negative adults lacking recent acute infections or vaccinations. Germline trimming cut 5 bases from V and 7 bases from J; bases unmatched to any gene: 4. Germline loops: CDR1 MNHEY, CDR2 SMNVEV (reference sequence). CDR3 length: 13 amino acids. The run depth of the assay was deep. In the original analysis: Filtering differed since immunoSEQ provided only junctions, with no quality scores. Clones were sequenced by immunoSEQ multiplex PCR, and TCRdb holds only the in-frame ones, with some missing. V, J and clone size were drawn from that table, and D and trimming were deduced from the DNA. The sample contains a few hundred thousand clones, over 60% of which appear only once.

The specimen was PBMCs. This chain uses TRBV27 with TRBJ1-4; TRBD1 agrees at 7 bases. The source is a woman in her forties in good health. Some clones in this sample may be carry-over from other donors' samples. Here the CDR3 DNA reads TGTGCCAGCAGTCCGGGACAGTTTGAAAAACTGTTTTTT. It encodes CASSPGQFEKLFF.